This T cell receptor beta chain came from a study of yellow fever vaccine responses in identical twins. The CDR3 extends over 18 amino acids. The germline V gene encodes CDR1 SQVTM and CDR2 ANQGSEA. V shed 1 base, J shed 6 bases, and the junction held 14 bases outside the gene matches. Using its own MiXCR run on the RT-PCR reads, TCRdb lists one record per CDR3 protein. The sample lists over 10,000 distinct CDR3 sequences, 84% occurring once. To note about this clonotype: Antigen: not known.

General study findings and limits: Reportedly, twins' vaccine T cell responses looked partly convergent and partly personalized.

The sequence was collected from a woman younger than 30 who received the yellow fever vaccine. This sample comprised T cells from blood (PBMCs), unsorted or a sorted subset (not recorded which), obtained before or after yellow fever vaccination (not recorded which). The genes are TRBV29-1 and TRBJ2-2; the match to TRBD2 covers 10 bases. CDR3 sequence: CSVEAVRGQRGGPGELFF. DNA for the CDR3: TGCAGCGTTGAAGCAGTGAGGGGGCAGCGGGGGGGCCCCGGGGAGCTGTTTTTT.